The present entry profiles one TCR beta chain with its context. CDR1 and CDR2 (germline): LNHNV, YYDKDF (reference sequence). With V trimmed by 4 bases and J by 1 base, 5 bases remained unmatched. The CDR3 spans 15 residues. The data are from a study of cytomegalovirus exposure and HLA in healthy donors. Assay: immunoSEQ multiplex PCR; the TCRdb copy retains only in-frame clones and omits some. The sample consists of 150,000 to 200,000 clones, roughly 86% of them appearing once. Sequencing was done on a sample of PBMCs. J is TRBJ1-1 and V is TRBV15, with 8 bases matching TRBD1. The source of this sequence is a woman aged 18-30 years in good health and CMV-seronegative. Here the CDR3 DNA reads TGTGCCACCAGCATGGCTGACAGGGGGAACACTGAAGCTTTCTTT. The encoded protein is CATSMADRGNTEAFF.